Detailed here is one T cell receptor (beta chain). The antigen it binds to is not known. Base qualities are not provided; no much larger clone lies one nucleotide away. TCRbeta CDR3 regions were amplified from genomic DNA by means of the immunoSEQ Assay, a bias-controlled multiplex PCR. In the source study's methods: The number of nucleated cells in each sample was estimated from the amplification of reference gene primers within the assay. To quantify the absolute abundance of each unique TCRbeta CDR3 rearrangement, sequence reads were collapsed and filtered. Productive Simpson clonality was computed per sample as the square root of Simpson's diversity index over productive rearrangements. TCRdb provides this immuneACCESS table in a form limited to in-frame rearrangements. Some clones are lacking; in checked studies, under half of them reflect an unresolved V gene, and why the rest are absent is not known. Clone size and V and J calls were adopted from that table, with D and trimming inferred from the DNA. Across this sample there are about 240,000 clones, with about 81% seen only once. The top ten hold approximately 13% of the sample.

The source of the sample is a study of blood T cell repertoires in COVID-19 (dated by TCRdb to between 2020 and 2021). Study-level background: The collaborator samples originated in the United States, Italy and Spain and spanned the acute and convalescent phases of COVID-19. Deeply sampled blood TCRbeta repertoires from subjects exposed to, actively infected with, or recovered from COVID-19 were included in the dataset. The repertoires were released in a freely available public database meant as a resource for research on the immune response to SARS-CoV-2. The samples were drawn from the first 160 participants of the ongoing ImmuneRACE study and from 1,254 subjects provided by 6 global collaborators. Where available, HLA class I and class II types were obtained from metadata supplied by the sample provider rather than from assay-based typing. Sample metadata almost always included a de-identified subject ID, COVID-19 status, age in years and sex. The prospective study material was composed of cDNA or gDNA derived from T cells, B-cell-depleted T cells, or PBMCs. The full study reports these points: Clinical and demographic metadata were provided uncurated, with the amount varying by source and participant.

The collaborating institutions used their own protocols to collect whole blood in K2EDTA tubes. For TCRbeta analysis, collaborators shipped samples as frozen whole blood, isolated PBMCs, or DNA extracted from either of those sample types. This sequence was found in a woman aged 60-70 years with active or convalescent COVID-19. Sequencing was done on a sample of peripheral blood.

The bases read TGCGCCAGCAGGAGGGGGACAGGGCAATTGCGAGAGACCCAGTACTTC. Its translation is CASRRGTGQLRETQYF. The sequence is built from TRBV5-1 and TRBJ2-5; TRBD1 fits 9 bases in the junction. V trim: 5 bases; J trim: 4 bases; unmatched bases: 12. The CDR3 holds 16 amino acids from the cysteine to the phenylalanine. Only CDR3 DNA is held: 48 bases, read in frame from base 1. In the germline V gene, CDR1 corresponds to SGHRS and CDR2 to YFSETQ.